This entry concerns a single TCR beta chain. Antigen specificity is unknown. The sample comes from a study of monozygotic twins with cystic fibrosis. At the level of the study: Library input was 2.5 to 3.5 micrograms of fragmented DNA, with approximately 16 PCR cycles.

Clones were sequenced by immunoSEQ multiplex PCR, and TCRdb holds only the in-frame ones, with some missing. The profile shows some 30,000 clones, about 92% of them singletons. The CDR3 loop spans 16 amino acids. Germline V gives CDR1 GTSNPN, CDR2 SVGIG (reference sequence). V was cut by 2 bases and J by 2 bases, with 19 bases left in between. Points from the study as a whole: V usage most resembled the co-twin in 13 of 16 pairs. Nucleotide-identical clonotype sharing was significantly higher within monozygotic CF twin pairs than between unrelated CF individuals.

Sample: blood. V gene TRBV30 combines with J gene TRBJ2-7; no firm D call. This TCR came from a girl aged 2-10 years with cystic fibrosis. The DNA of the CDR3 is TGTGCCTGGAGTTCCCCCTCGACAAAATCCACCTACGAGCAGTACTTC. Its protein is CAWSSPSTKSTYEQYF.